What follows are 23 T cell receptor beta chains derived from one specimen sequenced in a study of T cell changes during pregnancy in multiple sclerosis. Clones were read by immunoSEQ multiplex PCR, and TCRdb kept only the in-frame ones, dropping some. The data contain about 60,000 clones, over 80% of them singletons. The specimen was CD4+ T cells from peripheral blood mononuclear cells, collected in the first trimester of pregnancy. These receptors all stem from a female donor with multiple sclerosis, enrolled in a pregnancy study.

As DNA, the CDR3 is TGTGCCAGCAGTTACCCGGGACAGGGCTACAACGAGCAGTACTTC. The encoded protein is CASSYPGQGYNEQYF. The V call is TRBV6-5, the J call TRBJ2-7; 9 nucleotides line up with TRBD1. Trimming cost V 2 bases and J 5 bases; bases outside gene matches: 7. Germline CDR1 is MNHEY and CDR2 is SVGAGI. The CDR3 is 15 amino acids.

V is TRBV18 and J is TRBJ2-7, with 7 bases aligning to TRBD1. The V and J ends lost 3 bases and 3 bases, in that order; junction bases with no gene match: 11. Germline V gene data show CDR1 as KGHSH and CDR2 as LQKENI. The CDR3 sequence is 16 residues long. The CDR3 sequence is CASSPLMGQLDYEQYF. For the CDR3, the DNA is TGTGCCAGCTCACCTTTAATGGGACAGCTTGACTACGAGCAGTACTTC.

V is TRBV7-9 and J is TRBJ2-1, with TRBD2 as a possible D gene (7 bases). V shed 6 bases and J shed 3 bases, with 15 bases lying between them. The CDR3 runs to 15 residues. Per germline, CDR1 SEHNR and CDR2 FQNEAQ (reference sequence). CDR3 coding DNA: TGTGCCAGCAGTGGTGGCGGGGGCCACTACAATGAGCAGTTCTTC. Protein: CASSGGGGHYNEQFF.

The V and J genes are TRBV7-6 and TRBJ2-5, with 12 nucleotides matching TRBD1. The CDR3 has 16 residues. Trimming cost V 2 bases and J 2 bases; bases outside gene matches: 3. Looked up from germline, CDR1 is SGHVS and CDR2 is FNYEAQ. The CDR3 reads CASSLSGQGAQETQYF. As DNA, the CDR3 is TGTGCCAGCAGCTTATCGGGACAGGGGGCGCAAGAGACCCAGTACTTC.

The gene calls are TRBV7-2 and TRBJ2-3, with D hard to call. Germline CDR1 SGHTA, CDR2 FQGNSA. V was shortened by 5 bases and J by 7 bases, with 16 bases between the two germline ends. The CDR3 covers 14 residues. The CDR3: CASSPSSDENTQYF. In nucleotides, the CDR3 is TGTGCCAGCAGCCCCTCCTCAGATGAAAATACGCAGTATTTT.

The chain couples TRBV6-1 to TRBJ2-7; D gene unclear. The CDR3 extends over 11 amino acids. The germline CDR1 and CDR2 sequences are MNHNS and SASEGT. The V end lost 7 bases, the J end lost 3 bases, and 7 bases lay between the germline ends. CDR3 sequence (DNA): TGTGCCAGCAAAAATCTCTACGAGCAGTACTTC. Its translation is CASKNLYEQYF.

This sequence joins TRBV27 and TRBJ1-1, with D hard to call. Trimming took 4 bases from V and 3 from J, leaving 9 bases between them. The CDR3 is 13 residues long. Germline-derived CDR1 and CDR2 are MNHEY and SMNVEV (reference sequence). This chain's CDR3 is CASSYAYDTEAFF. The CDR3 DNA follows: TGTGCCAGCAGTTACGCCTATGACACTGAAGCTTTCTTT.

J is TRBJ1-4 and V is TRBV7-2; the match to TRBD1 covers 8 bases. The CDR3 runs to 14 residues. Trimming took 5 bases from V and 4 from J; bases not matched to a gene: 3. Looked up from germline, CDR1 is SGHTA and CDR2 is FQGNSA. The DNA of the CDR3 is TGTGCCAGCAGCCGGACAGGGTTTAATGAAAAACTGTTTTTT. Translation: CASSRTGFNEKLFF.

This sequence joins TRBV18 and TRBJ1-2, with 7 bases identical to TRBD1. Trimming took 2 bases from V and 0 from J; bases not matched to a gene: 6. Germline V gene data show CDR1 as KGHSH and CDR2 as LQKENI. The length of the CDR3 is 16 residues. The CDR3 reads CASSPWGQNPNYGYTF. CDR3 in DNA: TGTGCCAGCTCACCATGGGGACAGAACCCTAACTATGGCTACACCTTC.

The J gene is TRBJ2-1, the V gene TRBV7-2; TRBD2 agrees at 7 bases. The CDR3 has 16 residues. With V trimmed by 7 bases and J by 0 bases, 9 bases remained unmatched. The germline V gene has CDR1 SGHTA and CDR2 FQGNSA. CDR3 protein: CASTRVGGSSYNEQFF. Here the CDR3 DNA reads TGTGCCAGCACCCGGGTGGGGGGGAGCTCCTACAATGAGCAGTTCTTC. Using reference TRBV7-2 and TRBJ2-1 for the parts outside the CDR3, the full variable domain is GAGVSQSPSNKVTEKGKDVELRCDPISGHTALYWYRQSLGQGLEFLIYFQGNSAPDKSGLPSDRFSAERTGGSVSTLTIQRTQQEDSAVYLCASTRVGGSSYNEQFFGPGTRLTVL.

This chain connects TRBV27 to TRBJ1-4; weak D call: TRBD1 (6 bases). Trimming took 5 bases from V and 4 from J, leaving 14 bases between them. This CDR3 is built from 15 residues. Per germline, CDR1 MNHEY and CDR2 SMNVEV (reference sequence). The CDR3 region has the DNA TGTGCCAGCAGTCCCCGGACAGCCTTTAATGAAAAACTGTTTTTT. Translating gives CASSPRTAFNEKLFF.

The chain uses TRBV4-2 and TRBJ2-5; D gene unclear. The CDR3 has 14 residues. Deletions cut 4 bases from V and 4 bases from J, with 13 bases between. From germline, CDR1 is LGHNA and CDR2 YNFKEQ. The CDR3 DNA follows: TGTGCCAGCAGCCGAGGTGGTGTAGGAGAGACCCAGTACTTC. Protein sequence: CASSRGGVGETQYF.

The chain employs TRBV11-2 and TRBJ2-7; possibly TRBD2 for D (5 bases). CDR3 length: 14 residues. CDR1 and CDR2 (germline): SGHAT, FQNNGV. Trimming took off 7 bases at V and 2 bases at J, with 15 bases between the two ends. In DNA, the CDR3 is TGTGCCAGCACTAGCCTCGGGCTCCCCTACGAGCAGTACTTC. Translation gives CASTSLGLPYEQYF. Variable domain in full (rest from reference TRBV11-2 and TRBJ2-7): EAGVAQSPRYKIIEKRQSVAFWCNPISGHATLYWYQQILGQGPKLLIQFQNNGVVDDSQLPKDRFSAERLKGVDSTLKIQPAKLEDSAVYLCASTSLGLPYEQYFGPGTRLTVT.

The chain recombines TRBV9 with TRBJ2-3; TRBD1 might be the D (5 bases). The ends were cut back, 6 bases at V and 3 bases at J, with 8 bases in the middle. Per the germline V gene, CDR1 is SGDLS and CDR2 is YYNGEE. The CDR3 spans 12 residues. DNA for the CDR3: TGTGCCAGCAAGGCAGGGACAGATACGCAGTATTTT. This translates into CASKAGTDTQYF.

CDR3 nucleotides: TGTGCCAGCAGGCGTACAGGGGTCAATCAGCCCCAGCATTTT. Protein: CASRRTGVNQPQHF. V is TRBV5-4 and J is TRBJ1-5; 7 bases agree with TRBD1. This CDR3 is built from 14 residues. Per the germline V gene, CDR1 is SGHNT and CDR2 is YYREEE (reference sequence). With 5 bases clipped from V and 3 bases from J, the junction kept 5 bases outside the gene matches.

The rearrangement joins TRBV7-9 to TRBJ1-1; 7 bases match TRBD1. This CDR3 contains 13 residues. Germline V lookup: CDR1 SEHNR, CDR2 FQNEAQ (reference sequence). The V segment lost 3 bases and the J segment 6 bases; nucleotides outside the gene matches: 4. CDR3 sequence: CASSLTGSAEAFF. CDR3 nucleotides: TGTGCCAGCAGCTTGACAGGGTCGGCTGAAGCTTTCTTT. Full variable domain (remainder filled in from reference TRBV7-9 and TRBJ1-1): DTGVSQNPRHKITKRGQNVTFRCDPISEHNRLYWYRQTLGQGPEFLTYFQNEAQLEKSRLLSDRFSAERPKGSFSTLEIQRTEQGDSAMYLCASSLTGSAEAFFGQGTRLTVV.

The gene calls are TRBV7-2 and TRBJ2-3, with 10 bases identical to TRBD2. The CDR3 contains 15 residues. The germline V gene encodes CDR1 SGHTA and CDR2 FQGNSA. V gave up 3 bases and J gave up 6 bases; unmatched junction bases: 6. The CDR3 reads CASSFSGGAGDTQYF. The CDR3 nucleotides read TGTGCCAGCAGCTTCAGCGGGGGGGCCGGGGATACGCAGTATTTT.

The chain combines TRBV11-2 with TRBJ1-1, with D possibly matching TRBD1 (5 bases). V lost 4 bases and J 2 bases, leaving 17 bases between the germline ends. The CDR3 covers 16 residues. Looked up from germline, CDR1 is SGHAT and CDR2 is FQNNGV. The CDR3 is CASSWATSTVNTEAFF. In DNA, the CDR3 is TGTGCCAGCAGCTGGGCCACTTCGACAGTAAACACTGAAGCTTTCTTT.

J is TRBJ2-4 and V is TRBV5-8; D gene unclear. V shed 4 bases and J shed 3 bases, with 20 bases lying between them. Germline V CDR1 and CDR2: SGHTS, YDEGEE. This CDR3 comprises 17 residues. The CDR3 spells CASSLRLRVYDKNIQYF. The CDR3, as DNA: TGTGCCAGCAGCCTGCGCCTTCGGGTATACGACAAAAACATTCAGTACTTC.

The chain recombines TRBV30 with TRBJ1-2; perhaps TRBD1 as D (6 bases). Germline V CDR1 and CDR2: GTSNPN, SVGIG (reference sequence). V was cut by 1 base and J by 8 bases, with 11 bases left in between. The CDR3 contains 12 residues. The CDR3 coding sequence is TGTGCCTGGAGTGCGGACAGATGGGGCTACACCTTC. It yields the protein CAWSADRWGYTF.

The chain links TRBV18 to TRBJ2-3, with D possibly TRBD1 on 5 matching bases. Germline CDR1 KGHSH, CDR2 LQKENI. The CDR3 extends over 17 amino acids. The ends were cut back, 2 bases at V and 3 bases at J, with 18 bases in the middle. Written as DNA, the CDR3 is TGTGCCAGCTCACCAGAAAGGCAGGGAAGTTGGACAGATACGCAGTATTTT. Translation gives CASSPERQGSWTDTQYF.

This rearrangement joins TRBV18 to TRBJ1-5; maybe TRBD1 (6 bases). Germline V lookup: CDR1 KGHSH, CDR2 LQKENI. Deletions cut 3 bases from V and 7 bases from J, with 13 bases between. The CDR3 consists of 14 residues. The CDR3 region is CASSPFEGGQPQHF. In nucleotides, the CDR3 is TGTGCCAGCTCACCCTTCGAGGGGGGGCAGCCCCAGCATTTT.

The rearrangement links TRBV11-2 to TRBJ1-6; perhaps TRBD1 as D (6 bases). V gave up 6 bases and J gave up 4 bases, with 16 bases separating them. This CDR3 contains 16 residues. CDR1 and CDR2 (germline): SGHAT, FQNNGV. Here the CDR3 DNA reads TGTGCCAGCAGTCATGGGCAGGGGAATTATAATTCACCCCTCCACTTT. Its protein product is CASSHGQGNYNSPLHF.